This T cell receptor (beta chain) was recorded in a study of low-dose radiotherapy and immunotherapy resistance in tumors. Background on the study: Primers used for first-strand cDNA, a TRAV- and TRBV-specific set, covered both alpha and beta chains.

PCR amplification of the TCRs was performed with Phusion for 20 PCR cycles, and it relied on a constant-region primer together with a V-primer adapter. In vitro transcription served to amplify the mRNA that had been isolated. In TCRdb, the reads were re-called with MiXCR into one record per CDR3 protein. The repertoire holds around 57,000 distinct CDR3 sequences, approximately 31% seen once, with 7.5% to 9.5% in the top ten. The time point was: after trial treatment. Specified treatment: LDRT plus nivolumab, ipilimumab, low-dose cyclophosphamide and aspirin (RACIN trial). Each donor was administered nivolumab, ipilimumab, aspirin, low-dose cyclophosphamide and low-dose radiotherapy. The clonotype originates from a male donor with rectosigmoid adenocarcinoma. The specimen comprised PBMCs, sampled after low-dose radiotherapy plus immunotherapy.

Here the CDR3 reads CAILASASTDTQYF. CDR3 nucleotide sequence: TGTGCCATCCTGGCTAGCGCTAGCACAGATACGCAGTATTTT. This chain uses TRBV10-3 with TRBJ2-3, with D maybe TRBD2 (6 bases). There are 14 residues in the CDR3. Trimming took off 8 bases at V and 0 bases at J, with 12 bases between the two ends. The germline V gene encodes CDR1 ENHRY and CDR2 SYGVKD.